The sequence of this T cell receptor beta chain was determined in a study of CD8+ T cells in alopecia areata. Study-level background: Skin was taken from approximately 6-13-month-old C3H/HeJ graft donors that had spontaneous alopecia and grafted onto approximately 7-10-week-old female C3H/HeJ mice. The study, taken as a whole, reports: Greater clonality was observed in lesional scalp samples, especially alopecia totalis/universalis, versus normal scalp.

As to this clone: As yet, its antigen is unknown. Gene names are the mouse ones. Read data end 4 residues before the CDR3 end; the end is taken from the germline J gene.

V lost 6 bases, J lost 0 bases, and 4 bases stayed unmatched. The CDR3 extends over 14 amino acids. CDR1 is FNHDT and CDR2 is SITEND in the germline V gene (reference sequence). Once RNA had been extracted, it was reverse transcribed into cDNA to act as the sequencing template. Clones were sequenced by immunoSEQ multiplex PCR, and TCRdb holds only the in-frame ones, with some missing. The profile covers more than 90,000 clones, none occurring a single time. The specimen was lesional skin. V and J are TRBV19 and TRBJ2-3; 7 positions agree with TRBD1. The source of this sequence is a C3H/HeJ mouse with alopecia areata. The MHC haplotype recorded for the strain is H2-k. The sequenced part of the CDR3 DNA is TGTGCCAGCACCCTACAGGGGAGTGCAGAA. Its translation is CASTLQGSAE. The whole CDR3 sequence is CASTLQGSAETLYF.